Each of the 7 T cell receptor beta chains below was sequenced from the same sample in a study of OX40 agonist ivuxolimab in advanced cancers. Measured with immunoSEQ multiplex PCR; TCRdb has only the in-frame clones, and not every one. The top ten clones hold about 1.1% of a sample with about 130,000 clones, approximately 90% of them seen once. The sequenced sample was CD4+ or CD8+ T cells sorted from blood, obtained in a trial of the OX40 agonist ivuxolimab. The receptors come from an adult with an advanced solid tumor such as melanoma, head and neck, liver or kidney cancer.

The rearrangement links TRBV28 to TRBJ1-2; 9 bases map to TRBD1. In germline, CDR1 is MDHEN, CDR2 SYDVKM. J gave up 8 bases and V 6 bases, and 10 bases lay outside the gene matches. This CDR3 is 14 amino acids long. The CDR3 DNA reads TGTGCCAGCAGCAACGGACAGGGGCGGGACGGCTACACCTTC. The encoded protein is CASSNGQGRDGYTF.

A few counts support this clone. The chain joins TRBV28 to TRBJ1-5; TRBD1 matches at 8 bases. The CDR3 contains 13 residues. After removal of 8 bases from V and 6 bases from J, the junction contained 6 bases not matched to a gene. Per the germline V gene, CDR1 is MDHEN and CDR2 is SYDVKM. Here the CDR3 reads CASRGQGGQPQHF. CDR3 in DNA: TGTGCCAGCCGAGGACAGGGAGGTCAGCCCCAGCATTTT.

CDR3 loop: CASSFGQVPSGANVLTF. The DNA of the CDR3 is TGTGCCAGCAGCTTTGGACAGGTGCCCTCTGGGGCCAACGTCCTGACTTTC. This chain connects TRBV9 to TRBJ2-6; 7 bases map to TRBD1. The CDR3 totals 17 residues. Per germline, CDR1 SGDLS and CDR2 YYNGEE. V lost 4 bases, J lost 0 bases, and 7 bases stayed unmatched.

The rearrangement joins TRBV27 to TRBJ1-1; unclear D gene. CDR3 length: 10 residues. Trimming took off 8 bases at V and 1 base at J, with 2 bases between the two ends. The germline gives CDR1 MNHEY, CDR2 SMNVEV (reference sequence). The CDR3, as DNA: TGTGCCAGCGGGAACACTGAAGCTTTCTTT. This codes for CASGNTEAFF.

The J gene is TRBJ2-6, the V gene TRBV28; D gene unclear. The ends were cut back, 8 bases at V and 0 bases at J, with 14 bases in the middle. The CDR3 runs to 16 residues. Germline CDR1 reads MDHEN; CDR2 reads SYDVKM. CDR3 region: CASGEIFSSGANVLTF. Written as DNA, the CDR3 is TGTGCCAGCGGGGAAATTTTCAGCTCTGGGGCCAACGTCCTGACTTTC.

This chain links TRBV5-4 with TRBJ1-1; D is possibly TRBD1 (5 bases). V lost 4 bases, J lost 0 bases, and 25 bases lay in between. CDR3 length: 19 amino acids. CDR1 SGHNT and CDR2 YYREEE come from the germline V gene (reference sequence). The CDR3 DNA reads as TGTGCCAGCAGCCGGGTCCGGGACCCACCAAGACTAATGAACACTGAAGCTTTCTTT. Protein product: CASSRVRDPPRLMNTEAFF.

The V and J genes are TRBV27 and TRBJ1-2, with 8 positions matching TRBD1. Germline trimming cut 6 bases from V and 4 bases from J; bases unmatched to any gene: 7. CDR1 MNHEY and CDR2 SMNVEV come from the germline V gene (reference sequence). The CDR3 length is 14 residues. CDR3 sequence (DNA): TGTGCCAGCAGGGTGGGGGACAGGACCTATGGCTACACCTTC. Encoded protein: CASRVGDRTYGYTF.